This T cell receptor (beta chain) was found in a study of blood T cells in healthy people across ages. This clonotype has just one count. Its antigen is not known. The donors, healthy Caucasians from Russia, were aged roughly 6 to 95. It was ten milliliters of peripheral blood that were drawn from each donor. Each sample yielded at least 5 micrograms of PBMC total RNA. Whole-study results and caveats: Unsorted PBMCs blocked a conclusive comparison of naive and antigen-experienced cells.

Sample-barcoded 5' priming and a J-beta primer mix drove a second PCR of roughly 6 to 12 cycles. TCRdb recomputed calls from the 5' RACE reads with MiXCR, one row per CDR3 protein. The sample holds about a million distinct CDR3 sequences, 51% seen once. Sequencing was done on a sample of blood. The sequence derives from a woman between 55 and 75 years old in good health.

CDR3 sequence: CASSSDYRNNEQYF. CDR3 sequence (DNA): TGCGCCAGCAGCTCCGATTACAGGAATAATGAGCAGTACTTC. This rearrangement joins TRBV5-1 to TRBJ2-5; TRBD1 might be the D (5 bases). This CDR3 region has 14 residues. Deletions cut 3 bases from V and 11 bases from J, with 20 bases between. The germline V gene has CDR1 SGHRS and CDR2 YFSETQ.